The next 20 T cell receptor beta chains were all read from a single sample in a study of shared clonotypes between healthy human individuals. Produced via immunoSEQ multiplex PCR; TCRdb's table is partial and in-frame only. The profile shows some 1.5 million clones, about 98% of them singletons. Material: naive CD4+ T cells sorted from blood. Subset described: CD45RA+ positively selected. These receptors were taken from a young man in good health.

This clone was recorded only once. The V and J genes are TRBV15 and TRBJ2-7, with D unresolved. V was trimmed by 8 bases and J by 2 bases, leaving 13 bases between them. CDR1 is LNHNV, CDR2 YYDKDF, per germline (reference sequence). This CDR3 is built from 13 residues. The CDR3 nucleotides read TGTGCCACCGGGCGCGGAGAGGCCTACGAGCAGTACTTC. Protein sequence: CATGRGEAYEQYF.

The chain carries TRBV27 and TRBJ1-2, with D tentatively TRBD1 (6 bases). V was shortened by 1 base and J by 6 bases, with 9 bases between the two germline ends. The V gene's germline CDR1 is MNHEY and CDR2 SMNVEV (reference sequence). The CDR3 covers 13 residues. For the CDR3, the DNA is TGTGCCAGCAGTTTATTGGGGGCGGATGGCTACACCTTC. It specifies CASSLLGADGYTF.

V and J are TRBV29-1 and TRBJ1-1; D not resolved. The CDR3 length is 12 residues. Germline V gene sequence: CDR1 SQVTM, CDR2 ANQGSEA. V lost 4 bases, J lost 4 bases, and 10 bases lay in between. CDR3 loop: CSVGLGLTEAFF. CDR3 nucleotide sequence: TGCAGCGTTGGGTTGGGTCTCACTGAAGCTTTCTTT.

This clone has just a few counts. The chain joins TRBV27 to TRBJ1-4; tentative D call: TRBD1 (5 bases). The germline V and J ends were trimmed by 2 bases and 6 bases, with 10 bases remaining between them. Germline V gene data show CDR1 as MNHEY and CDR2 as SMNVEV (reference sequence). CDR3 length: 14 residues. The CDR3 DNA follows: TGTGCCAGCAGTTTACTGGGGGGAGATGAAAAACTGTTTTTT. It specifies CASSLLGGDEKLFF.

V gene TRBV4-3 combines with J gene TRBJ2-1, with TRBD2 matching over 7 bases. The ends lost 0 bases at V and 2 bases at J; junction bases unmatched: 4. The CDR3 totals 16 residues. Germline CDR1 is LGHNA and CDR2 is YSLEER. The CDR3 protein is CASSQEGLAAYNEQFF. The CDR3 nucleotides read TGCGCCAGCAGCCAAGAAGGCCTAGCGGCCTACAATGAGCAGTTCTTC.

The J gene is TRBJ2-5, the V gene TRBV29-1, with unresolved D. CDR1 and CDR2 from the germline V gene are SQVTM and ANQGSEA. V was pared by 5 bases and J by 0 bases, with 10 bases between. The CDR3 is 13 amino acids. CDR3 sequence (DNA): TGCAGCGTTTCTCAAACAGACCAAGAGACCCAGTACTTC. Its translation is CSVSQTDQETQYF.

The V call is TRBV6-6, the J call TRBJ2-3; D may be TRBD1 (6 bases). There are 14 residues in the CDR3. In germline, CDR1 is MNHNY, CDR2 SVGAGI (reference sequence). Trimming removed 6 bases at V and 2 bases at J, with 12 bases between. The CDR3 spells CASRRGQPTDTQYF. The CDR3, as DNA: TGTGCCAGCAGAAGAGGACAGCCCACAGATACGCAGTATTTT.

The chain employs TRBV19 and TRBJ2-1; 8 positions match TRBD2. Germline V gives CDR1 LNHDA, CDR2 SQIVND (reference sequence). The V and J ends lost 2 bases and 0 bases, in that order; junction bases with no gene match: 3. The CDR3 spans 16 residues. Here the CDR3 reads CASSILGRASYNEQFF. In DNA, the CDR3 is TGTGCCAGTAGTATACTCGGGAGGGCCTCCTACAATGAGCAGTTCTTC. The complete variable domain, with remaining parts taken from reference TRBV19 and TRBJ2-1, reads DGGITQSPKYLFRKEGQNVTLSCEQNLNHDAMYWYRQDPGQGLRLIYYSQIVNDFQKGDIAEGYSVSREKKESFPLTVTSAQKNPTAFYLCASSILGRASYNEQFFGPGTRLTVL.

The chain combines TRBV7-3 with TRBJ2-5, with D unclear. The germline CDR1 and CDR2 sequences are SGHTA and FQGTGA. V was trimmed by 5 bases and J by 7 bases, leaving 20 bases between them. CDR3 length: 15 residues. CDR3 bases: TGTGCCAGCAGCCCCGAAGCCATCTCCGGTGGGACCCAGTACTTC. The encoded protein is CASSPEAISGGTQYF.

V gene TRBV5-8 combines with J gene TRBJ2-2; TRBD1 matches 7 bases. CDR1 and CDR2 from the germline V gene are SGHTS and YDEGEE. The CDR3 has 15 residues. Losses at the gene ends were 0 bases for V and 4 bases for J; bases not matched to a gene: 3. The CDR3, as DNA: TGTGCCAGCAGCTTGGCGGGACAGCCCACCGGGGAGCTGTTTTTT. It translates to CASSLAGQPTGELFF.

Turning to this clone: This sample includes further DNA sequences coding for the same CDR3. The rearrangement uses TRBV18 and TRBJ2-1; D not certain. Trimming took off 3 bases at V and 7 bases at J, with 4 bases between the two ends. The V gene's germline CDR1 is KGHSH and CDR2 LQKENI. This CDR3 spans 11 amino acids. CDR3 loop: CASSPSNEQFF. Written as DNA, the CDR3 is TGTGCCAGCTCACCCTCAAATGAGCAGTTCTTC.

The chain joins TRBV5-4 to TRBJ2-7, with 10 bases that match TRBD1. The CDR3 spans 14 residues. After removal of 2 bases from V and 3 bases from J, the junction contained 2 bases not matched to a gene. The germline gives CDR1 SGHNT, CDR2 YYREEE (reference sequence). CDR3: CASSLRDRGYEQYF. As DNA, the CDR3 is TGTGCCAGCAGCTTAAGGGACAGGGGCTACGAGCAGTACTTC.

The chain employs TRBV5-4 and TRBJ2-7; no definite D call. The CDR3 sequence is 12 residues long. The V and J ends lost 0 bases and 6 bases respectively, with 7 bases between them. CDR1 is SGHNT, CDR2 YYREEE, per germline (reference sequence). CDR3 DNA sequence: TGTGCCAGCAGCTTGGATGTGGGCGAGCAGTACTTC. It encodes CASSLDVGEQYF.

This clone was picked up one time. V is TRBV10-2 and J is TRBJ2-7, with TRBD1 matching over 9 bases. Trimming cost V 3 bases and J 2 bases; bases outside gene matches: 14. Per germline, CDR1 WSHSY and CDR2 SAAADI. This CDR3 comprises 18 residues. The CDR3 spells CASSDNRGLRRRAYEQYF. CDR3 in DNA: TGCGCCAGCAGTGACAACAGGGGGCTTCGGCGGCGAGCCTACGAGCAGTACTTC.

The chain is built from TRBV2 and TRBJ1-2; D not certain. Germline V CDR1 and CDR2: SNHLY, FYNNEI. V was shortened by 2 bases and J by 4 bases, with 5 bases between the two germline ends. The CDR3 totals 12 residues. CDR3 protein: CASSETIYGYTF. The CDR3 DNA follows: TGTGCCAGCAGTGAAACGATCTATGGCTACACCTTC.

In regard to this clone: The junction departs from germline at one end; a sequencing error may be responsible. The V call is TRBV20-1, the J call TRBJ1-1, with D uncertain. Germline loops: CDR1 DFQATT, CDR2 SNEGSKA (reference sequence). The CDR3 totals 11 residues. In nucleotides, the CDR3 is TGCAGTGCTAGAGACCGGACCAACCGCCCCTTT. This translates into CSARDRTNRPF.

The chain's CDR3 is CASNPLQGPNTEAFF. The CDR3 DNA follows: TGTGCCAGCAACCCTCTCCAGGGGCCGAACACTGAAGCTTTCTTT. J is TRBJ1-1 and V is TRBV19; perhaps TRBD1 as D (6 bases). From germline, CDR1 is LNHDA and CDR2 SQIVND (reference sequence). V lost 9 bases and J 1 base, leaving 18 bases between the germline ends. The CDR3 totals 15 residues.

This clone appeared a single time. V and J are TRBV27 and TRBJ2-1; TRBD1 matches 9 bases. V trimming: 5 bases; J trimming: 6 bases; junction bases outside the gene matches: 11. CDR1 and CDR2 from the germline V gene are MNHEY and SMNVEV (reference sequence). The length of the CDR3 is 16 residues. CDR3 amino acids: CASSPWTGVKANEQFF. The CDR3 region has the DNA TGTGCCAGCAGTCCTTGGACAGGGGTTAAGGCCAATGAGCAGTTCTTC.

The chain couples TRBV7-9 to TRBJ2-5, with a tentative D call TRBD1 (6 bases). CDR3 size: 14 residues. V lost 4 bases, J lost 5 bases, and 14 bases lay in between. Germline V gene sequence: CDR1 SEHNR, CDR2 FQNEAQ (reference sequence). Here the CDR3 reads CASSSRGGAETQYF. The DNA of the CDR3 is TGTGCCAGCAGCTCTCGAGGGGGAGCGGAGACCCAGTACTTC. Filled out from reference TRBV7-9 and TRBJ2-5, the complete variable domain reads DTGVSQNPRHKITKRGQNVTFRCDPISEHNRLYWYRQTLGQGPEFLTYFQNEAQLEKSRLLSDRFSAERPKGSFSTLEIQRTEQGDSAMYLCASSSRGGAETQYFGPGTRLLVL.

This chain links TRBV15 with TRBJ2-1; 9 nucleotides match TRBD2. From germline, CDR1 is LNHNV and CDR2 YYDKDF (reference sequence). Trimming at V came to 0 bases and at J to 4 bases, leaving 4 bases not matched to a gene. This CDR3 has 16 amino acids. The CDR3 here is CATSREGLASYNEQFF. The CDR3, as DNA: TGTGCCACCAGCAGAGAAGGACTAGCGAGTTACAATGAGCAGTTCTTC.